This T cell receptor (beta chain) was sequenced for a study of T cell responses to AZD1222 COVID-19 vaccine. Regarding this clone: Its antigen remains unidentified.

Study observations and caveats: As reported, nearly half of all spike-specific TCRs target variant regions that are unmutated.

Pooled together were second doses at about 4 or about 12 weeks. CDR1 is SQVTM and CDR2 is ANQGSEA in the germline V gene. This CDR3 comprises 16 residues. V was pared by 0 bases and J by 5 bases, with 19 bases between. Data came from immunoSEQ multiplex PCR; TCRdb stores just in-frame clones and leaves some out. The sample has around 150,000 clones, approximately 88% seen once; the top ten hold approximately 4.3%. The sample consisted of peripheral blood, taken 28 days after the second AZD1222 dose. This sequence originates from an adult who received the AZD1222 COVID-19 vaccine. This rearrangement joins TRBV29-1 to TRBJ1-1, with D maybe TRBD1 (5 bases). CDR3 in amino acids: CSVEEGGGFSRTEAFF. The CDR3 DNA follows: TGCAGCGTTGAAGAAGGCGGGGGGTTTAGTAGGACTGAAGCTTTCTTT.